The rows below give T cell receptor beta chains drawn from one sample of a study of blood T cell repertoires in COVID-19. Libraries were prepared by immunoSEQ multiplex PCR; TCRdb keeps only in-frame clonotypes and omits some of them. The profile shows hundreds of thousands of clones, 85% to 90% of them singletons. The sample consisted of PBMCs or T cells enriched from blood (not recorded which). All receptors derive from a woman aged 55-75 years in a cohort exposed to, infected with or recovered from COVID-19 (not recorded which). Both conserved end residues are part of each CDR3. Fields, in order: J gene, CDR3 length, clone size, D gene, V gene, CDR3 DNA, CDR3 protein. The D gene is left open where the match is weak. The size of a clone is reported for some rows only, either as once, few or many, or as a class for expanded clones.

J gene: TRBJ2-2
CDR3 length: 15
clone size: .
D gene: TRBD1
V gene: TRBV5-1
CDR3 DNA: TGCGCCAGCAGCTTCGGGACAGGGAGGTACGGGGAGCTGTTTTTT
CDR3 protein: CASSFGTGRYGELFF

J gene: TRBJ2-7
CDR3 length: 14
clone size: once
D gene: .
V gene: TRBV18
CDR3 DNA: TGTGCCAGCTCAACTACCGGGACTTCCTACGAGCAGTACTTC
CDR3 protein: CASSTTGTSYEQYF

J gene: TRBJ2-2
CDR3 length: 16
clone size: .
D gene: .
V gene: TRBV12-2
CDR3 DNA: TGTGCAAGTCGCTTAGGGGACGGGAGGGCTACCGGGGAGCTGTTTTTT
CDR3 protein: CASRLGDGRATGELFF

J gene: TRBJ2-7
CDR3 length: 12
clone size: .
D gene: .
V gene: TRBV13
CDR3 DNA: TGTGCCAGCAGCTTGGTGAGGTCCGAGCAGTACTTC
CDR3 protein: CASSLVRSEQYF

J gene: TRBJ2-7
CDR3 length: 14
clone size: .
D gene: .
V gene: TRBV6-5
CDR3 DNA: TGTGCCAGCAGTTACTTGCAGGGAAAGGGCGAGCAGTACTTC
CDR3 protein: CASSYLQGKGEQYF

J gene: TRBJ2-3
CDR3 length: 18
clone size: once
D gene: .
V gene: TRBV21-1
CDR3 DNA: TGTGCCAGCAGCAAAGAGGCGAAGGTCGGGGGTACCGCAGATACGCAGTATTTT
CDR3 protein: CASSKEAKVGGTADTQYF

J gene: TRBJ2-7
CDR3 length: 14
clone size: .
D gene: .
V gene: TRBV24-1
CDR3 DNA: TGTGCCACCAGTGATCCTTCCGGACAGTTCGAGCAGTACTTC
CDR3 protein: CATSDPSGQFEQYF

J gene: TRBJ1-2
CDR3 length: 12
clone size: .
D gene: .
V gene: TRBV24-1
CDR3 DNA: TGTGCCACCAGTGGGGGCGGCTATGGCTACACCTTC
CDR3 protein: CATSGGGYGYTF

J gene: TRBJ2-5
CDR3 length: 13
clone size: .
D gene: .
V gene: TRBV10-3
CDR3 DNA: TGTGCCATCAGTGACAGGGGACAAGAGACCCAGTACTTC
CDR3 protein: CAISDRGQETQYF

J gene: TRBJ2-7
CDR3 length: 15
clone size: .
D gene: TRBD1
V gene: TRBV6-5
CDR3 DNA: TGTGCCAGCAGTCGTGGGACAGGTAGCTCCTACGAGCAGTACTTC
CDR3 protein: CASSRGTGSSYEQYF

J gene: TRBJ1-1
CDR3 length: 16
clone size: .
D gene: .
V gene: TRBV28
CDR3 DNA: TGTGCCAGCAGTTTTACGACCGCCGGGGGAAACACTGAAGCTTTCTTT
CDR3 protein: CASSFTTAGGNTEAFF

J gene: TRBJ1-1
CDR3 length: 15
clone size: .
D gene: .
V gene: TRBV30
CDR3 DNA: TGTGCCTGGAGTGTACACAGGAGTAAGAACACTGAAGCTTTCTTT
CDR3 protein: CAWSVHRSKNTEAFF

J gene: TRBJ2-2
CDR3 length: 15
clone size: .
D gene: .
V gene: TRBV3-1/TRBV3-2
CDR3 DNA: TGTGCCAGCAGCCACAGGGGCGCCAACACCGGGGAGCTGTTTTTT
CDR3 protein: CASSHRGANTGELFF

J gene: TRBJ2-7
CDR3 length: 17
clone size: .
D gene: TRBD1
V gene: TRBV7-2
CDR3 DNA: TGTGCCAGCAGCTTACGGTTACTAGGGACAGGCGCGGACGAGCAGTACTTC
CDR3 protein: CASSLRLLGTGADEQYF

J gene: TRBJ2-7
CDR3 length: 12
clone size: .
D gene: TRBD2
V gene: TRBV2
CDR3 DNA: TGTGCGGGAGGGGTAGCAGCCTACGAGCAGTACTTC
CDR3 protein: CAGGVAAYEQYF

J gene: TRBJ2-5
CDR3 length: 12
clone size: .
D gene: TRBD2
V gene: TRBV29-1
CDR3 DNA: TGCAGCGCCTTAGCGGGAGCGGAGACCCAGTACTTC
CDR3 protein: CSALAGAETQYF

J gene: TRBJ2-1
CDR3 length: 17
clone size: .
D gene: .
V gene: TRBV18
CDR3 DNA: TGTGCCAGCTCACCACCCGGGAGAGAACCTATCTACAATGAGCAGTTCTTC
CDR3 protein: CASSPPGREPIYNEQFF